This TCR beta chain was documented in a study of post-analysis software for immune sequencing data. About the research overall: The disease courses covered relapsing-remitting, secondary progressive and progressive-relapsing multiple sclerosis. Study-level results: Significantly lower normalized Chao1 diversity was seen in multiple sclerosis patients than in controls. There were a few TRBV segments more frequent in patients than controls, and TRBV5-6, TRBV5-1 and TRBV20-1 were among them.

V lost 10 bases, J lost 6 bases, and 11 bases stayed unmatched. Germline CDR1 and CDR2: SNHLY and FYNNEI. CDR3 size: 14 residues. Tagging with unique molecular identifiers was a feature of the TCR beta cDNA libraries. One entry per CDR3 protein results from TCRdb running MiXCR on the PCR reads. The top ten clones hold about 1.4% of a sample with roughly 180,000 distinct CDR3 sequences, approximately 30% of them seen once. This clonotype was observed at least ten times. Its antigen is undetermined. The chain recombines TRBV2 with TRBJ2-4, with 8 bases that match TRBD2. Sequencing was done on a sample of blood. The clonotype was recovered from a girl between 5 and 17 years old with multiple sclerosis. The CDR3 spells CATQAGDLGNIQYF. In nucleotides, the CDR3 is TGTGCCACCCAAGCGGGAGATCTAGGAAACATTCAGTACTTC.